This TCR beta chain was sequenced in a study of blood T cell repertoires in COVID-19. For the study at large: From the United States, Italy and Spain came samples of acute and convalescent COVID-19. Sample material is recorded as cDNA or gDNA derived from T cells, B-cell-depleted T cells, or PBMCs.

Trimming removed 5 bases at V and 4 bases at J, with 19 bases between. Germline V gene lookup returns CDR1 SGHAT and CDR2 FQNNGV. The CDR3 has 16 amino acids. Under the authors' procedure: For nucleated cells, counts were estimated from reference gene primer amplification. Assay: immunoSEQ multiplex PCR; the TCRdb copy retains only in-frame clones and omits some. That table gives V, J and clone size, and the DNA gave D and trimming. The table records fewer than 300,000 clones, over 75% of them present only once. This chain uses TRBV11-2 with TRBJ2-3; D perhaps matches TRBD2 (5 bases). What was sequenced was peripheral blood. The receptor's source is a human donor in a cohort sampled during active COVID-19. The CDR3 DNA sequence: TGTGCCAGCAGCCCCTTCCTGACGGCGGGTGCAGATACGCAGTATTTT. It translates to CASSPFLTAGADTQYF.